The clone carrying this T cell receptor beta chain was seen more than once but under ten times. The target antigen is unknown. TCRdb re-analysed the RT-PCR reads in MiXCR, keeping a single row per CDR3 protein. The sample includes roughly 700,000 distinct CDR3 sequences, approximately 14% of them seen just once. CDR1 SGHNT and CDR2 YYREEE come from the germline V gene (reference sequence). The trim removed 4 bases at V and 6 bases at J, leaving 12 bases unmatched. The length of the CDR3 is 17 residues. These data belong to a study of response to subunit inactivated influenza vaccine. Study findings and constraints: There was a suggestion from the authors that each seasonal influenza vaccination recruits few new T cells.

The receptor was derived from a man aged 45-65 years who received an inactivated influenza vaccine. Sequenced here: PBMCs from blood, sampled about 14 days before vaccination. This chain uses TRBV5-4 with TRBJ2-1; 11 bases are a match to TRBD2. As DNA, the CDR3 is TGTGCCAGCAGCCGACTGACTAGCGGGGACTACTTCAATGAGCAGTTCTTC. It yields the protein CASSRLTSGDYFNEQFF. The whole variable domain, filled in from reference TRBV5-4 and TRBJ2-1, reads ETGVTQSPTHLIKTRGQQVTLRCSSQSGHNTVSWYQQALGQGPQFIFQYYREEENGRGNFPPRFSGLQFPNYSSELNVNALELDDSALYLCASSRLTSGDYFNEQFFGPGTRLTVL.